The source of this T cell receptor (beta chain) is a study of vaccination effects on CD4 cells after COVID-19. Pools of viral peptides were used by the ViraFEST assay to expand antigen-specific CD4+ T cells ahead of sequencing. With roughly nine days of culture completed, CD4+ T cells were isolated. Participants were vaccinated with two doses of either the BNT162b2 or mRNA-1273 vaccine. Each culture well received roughly 1.9 million PBMC. These cells were then cultured in IMDM with approximately 10 IU/ml IL-2 and about 9.4 ug/ml peptides. On this clone itself: Its specificity is unknown.

Profiling relied on immunoSEQ multiplex PCR, and the TCRdb table lists in-frame clones only, not all of them. The table shows tens of thousands of clones, with about 86% occurring only once. Trimming removed 3 bases at V and 2 bases at J, with 11 bases between. Germline V gene sequence: CDR1 MNHEY, CDR2 SVGAGI. CDR3 length equals 14 residues. Broader study findings: Within healthy vaccinees, only 1 of 255 vaccine-induced clones displayed cross-reactivity with common cold coronaviruses. Marked clonal contraction of both clone types appeared late after vaccination.

The source of this sequence is a human donor who received a COVID-19 vaccine. The source was CD4+ T cells from PBMCs cultured with HCoV-229E spike peptides, collected after COVID-19 vaccination. The chain links TRBV6-5 to TRBJ2-7, with D perhaps matching TRBD2 (5 bases). The CDR3 sequence: CASSYQRGTYEQYV. The CDR3 DNA reads as TGTGCCAGCAGTTATCAGAGAGGGACCTACGAGCAGTACGTC.